Shown below are 15 T cell receptor beta chains from a single sample sequenced in a study of vaccination effects on CD4 cells after COVID-19. Antigen-specific CD4+ T cells were first expanded with viral peptide pools by the ViraFEST assay and only then sequenced. CD4+ T cell isolation took place after less than 13 days of culture. The person acquired a PCR-confirmed SARS-CoV-2 infection between March and December 2020. Sequenced by immunoSEQ multiplex PCR; TCRdb stores in-frame clones only, minus some. The profile shows 20,000 to 25,000 clones, about 80% of them singletons. These receptors have no identified antigens. The specimen was CD4+ T cells from PBMCs cultured with a peptide pool, collected before COVID-19 vaccination. Receptors were obtained from a human donor who had a prior SARS-CoV-2 infection.

The chain joins TRBV5-1 to TRBJ2-1, with TRBD1 as a possible D gene (6 bases). The CDR3 length is 13 residues. The V and J ends lost 2 bases and 8 bases respectively, with 11 bases between them. Germline loops: CDR1 SGHRS, CDR2 YFSETQ. DNA of the CDR3: TGCGCCAGCAGCTTAACAGGGATGGATGAGCAGTTCTTC. Its translation is CASSLTGMDEQFF.

Only a few counts were recorded for this clone. This chain joins TRBV7-2 and TRBJ1-2, with D perhaps matching TRBD1 (5 bases). Germline assignment: CDR1 SGHTA and CDR2 FQGNSA. Trimming pared 2 bases from V and 4 bases from J, leaving 11 bases between. The CDR3 is 14 amino acids. The DNA for the CDR3 is TGTGCCAGCAGCTTAAATGCCGGGGGCTATGGCTACACCTTC. Amino acid sequence: CASSLNAGGYGYTF.

The J gene is TRBJ2-2, the V gene TRBV7-8; TRBD2 matches 10 bases. Unmatched junction bases numbered 1, after V lost 5 bases and J lost 1 base. This CDR3 contains 15 residues. CDR1 SGHVS and CDR2 FQNEAQ come from the germline V gene. Written as DNA, the CDR3 is TGTGCCAGCAGCAAGCGGGAGGGGAACACCGGGGAGCTGTTTTTT. This gives the protein CASSKREGNTGELFF.

Relative to its sample, this clone is medium-sized. The genes are TRBV10-1 and TRBJ2-5; 15 bases agree with TRBD2. The CDR3 runs to 15 residues. With V trimmed by 5 bases and J by 5 bases, 3 bases remained unmatched. Germline V gives CDR1 WNHNN, CDR2 SYGVQD (reference sequence). The CDR3: CASSRTSGRAETQYF. CDR3 bases: TGCGCCAGCAGTCGGACTAGCGGGAGGGCCGAGACCCAGTACTTC.

V is TRBV18 and J is TRBJ1-4, with D maybe TRBD1 (6 bases). Between the trimmed V and J ends, which lost 0 bases and 8 bases, there was a span of 13 bases. CDR3 size: 15 residues. Germline assignment: CDR1 KGHSH and CDR2 LQKENI. The CDR3 region is CASSPPDSVWEKLFF. The CDR3 DNA reads TGTGCCAGCTCACCACCGGACAGCGTTTGGGAAAAACTGTTTTTT.

V gene TRBV5-6 combines with J gene TRBJ2-1; 8 bases match TRBD1. The length of the CDR3 is 14 residues. Trimming took 4 bases from V and 6 from J; bases not matched to a gene: 6. The V gene's germline CDR1 is SGHDT and CDR2 YYEEEE. CDR3 region: CASSTDRGSNEQFF. Here the CDR3 DNA reads TGTGCCAGCAGCACCGACAGGGGATCCAATGAGCAGTTCTTC.

The chain employs TRBV5-1 and TRBJ1-5; D might be TRBD1 (5 bases). Trimming took off 6 bases at V and 0 bases at J, with 13 bases between the two ends. The V gene's germline CDR1 is SGHRS and CDR2 YFSETQ. This CDR3 contains 15 residues. This chain's CDR3 is CASTRDPYSNQPQHF. DNA of the CDR3: TGCGCCAGCACCCGGGACCCCTATAGCAATCAGCCCCAGCATTTT. Using reference TRBV5-1 and TRBJ1-5 for the parts outside the CDR3, the full variable domain is KAGVTQTPRYLIKTRGQQVTLSCSPISGHRSVSWYQQTPGQGLQFLFEYFSETQRNKGNFPGRFSGRQFSNSRSEMNVSTLELGDSALYLCASTRDPYSNQPQHFGDGTRLSIL.

The chain combines TRBV5-7 with TRBJ2-1; 7 positions match TRBD2. TRBV5-7 is flagged as an ORF with uncertain function. Germline trimming cut 0 bases from V and 8 bases from J; bases unmatched to any gene: 5. The CDR3 is made up of 14 amino acids. The chain's CDR3 is CASSLAKGRDEQFF. The CDR3 DNA reads TGTGCCAGCAGCTTGGCTAAGGGGAGGGATGAGCAGTTCTTC.

The V gene is TRBV13, the J gene TRBJ2-5, with D maybe TRBD2 (6 bases). The CDR3 length is 16 residues. Between the trimmed V and J ends, which lost 1 base and 5 bases, there was a span of 17 bases. From germline, CDR1 is PRHDT and CDR2 FYEKMQ (reference sequence). For the CDR3, the DNA is TGTGCCAGCAGCTTAGCTCGGGGGTTGTTGTTTGAGACCCAGTACTTC. Protein: CASSLARGLLFETQYF.

This clone has only a few counts. This chain joins TRBV2 and TRBJ2-3; D is tentatively TRBD1 or TRBD2 (5 bases each). Germline CDR1 is SNHLY and CDR2 is FYNNEI. V was shortened by 5 bases and J by 0 bases, with 9 bases between the two germline ends. CDR3 length: 14 residues. In DNA form, the CDR3 reads TGTGCCAGCAGTTACCGGGACAGCACAGATACGCAGTATTTT. Its translation: CASSYRDSTDTQYF.

This clone appeared once. The chain combines TRBV30 with TRBJ2-7; TRBD2 might be the D (6 bases). Between the trimmed V and J ends, which lost 6 bases and 7 bases, there was a span of 19 bases. The germline CDR1 and CDR2 sequences are GTSNPN and SVGIG (reference sequence). CDR3 size: 13 residues. CDR3 coding DNA: TGTGCCTGCGAAAAACGGGGGAGTCGGGAGCAGTACTTC. The encoded protein is CACEKRGSREQYF.

The rearrangement links TRBV18 to TRBJ1-4; D unclear. Germline lookup yields CDR1 KGHSH and CDR2 LQKENI. The V and J ends lost 0 bases and 8 bases respectively, with 19 bases between them. CDR3 length equals 17 residues. CDR3 nucleotide sequence: TGTGCCAGCTCACCACCGAATCCCCAGCCTGGATTGGAAAAACTGTTTTTT. As protein: CASSPPNPQPGLEKLFF.

The chain uses TRBV19 and TRBJ2-2; no clear D gene. The CDR3 contains 13 residues. V was cut by 5 bases and J by 4 bases, with 8 bases left in between. CDR1 is LNHDA, CDR2 SQIVND, per germline (reference sequence). CDR3 in amino acids: CASSVLTTGELFF. CDR3 DNA: TGTGCCAGTAGTGTGCTTACCACCGGGGAGCTGTTTTTT.

This chain joins TRBV19 and TRBJ2-7; 8 bases map to TRBD1. With V trimmed by 7 bases and J by 0 bases, 14 bases remained unmatched. The length of the CDR3 is 17 residues. Germline V lookup: CDR1 LNHDA, CDR2 SQIVND (reference sequence). The CDR3 coding sequence is TGTGCCAGTACCTCAGGACCCGGGACAGGTCCCTCCTACGAGCAGTACTTC. Protein product: CASTSGPGTGPSYEQYF.

The chain links TRBV27 to TRBJ2-3; D could derive from TRBD1 or TRBD2 (5 bases each). The germline gives CDR1 MNHEY, CDR2 SMNVEV (reference sequence). Trimming cost V 4 bases and J 2 bases, with 19 bases left between them. CDR3 length: 17 amino acids. CDR3 sequence: CASSYKGTDLPTDTQYF. DNA for the CDR3: TGTGCCAGCAGTTATAAAGGGACGGATCTACCCACAGATACGCAGTATTTT.